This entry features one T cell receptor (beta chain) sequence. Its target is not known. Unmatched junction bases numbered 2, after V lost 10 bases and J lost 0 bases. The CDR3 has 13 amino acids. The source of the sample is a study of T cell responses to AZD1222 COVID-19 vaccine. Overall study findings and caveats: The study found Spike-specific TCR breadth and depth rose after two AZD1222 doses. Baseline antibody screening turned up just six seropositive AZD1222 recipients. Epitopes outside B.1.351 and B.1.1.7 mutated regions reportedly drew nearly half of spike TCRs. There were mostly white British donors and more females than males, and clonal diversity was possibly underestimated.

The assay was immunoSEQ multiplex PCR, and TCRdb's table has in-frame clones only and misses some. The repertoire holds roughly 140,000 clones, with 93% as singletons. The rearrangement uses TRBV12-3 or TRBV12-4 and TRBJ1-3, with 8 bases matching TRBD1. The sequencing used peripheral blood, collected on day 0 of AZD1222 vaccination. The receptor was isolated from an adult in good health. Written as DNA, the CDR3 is TGTGCCACCGGGACAGGCTCTGGAAACACCATATATTTT. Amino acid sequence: CATGTGSGNTIYF.